A selection of T cell receptor beta chains follows, all from one sample in a study of blood T cell repertoires in COVID-19. Clones were read by immunoSEQ multiplex PCR, and TCRdb kept only the in-frame ones, dropping some. The data contain about 280,000 clones, 91% of them singletons. The sequencing sample was made of PBMCs or T cells enriched from blood (not recorded which). These receptors were taken from a man in his forties or fifties who had been exposed to COVID-19. Both conserved end residues are trimmed from each CDR3. Fields, in order: J gene, V gene, CDR3 protein.

TRBJ2-1	TRBV19	ASSIDSEQF
TRBJ2-3	TRBV3-1/TRBV3-2	ASSQVSGYGTQY
TRBJ2-2	TRBV7-6	ASSLAGLTGELF
TRBJ2-1	TRBV9	ASSVMGQTYNEQF
TRBJ2-3	TRBV30	AWGGTSGNSGDTQY
TRBJ2-7	TRBV29-1	SVESDKSYEQY
TRBJ1-4	TRBV5-6	ASSTITGSATNEKLF
TRBJ1-1	TRBV27	ASRGMGAEAF
TRBJ2-1	TRBV5-6	ASSFLSIAGGGFDEQF
TRBJ1-2	TRBV2	ASVGTEANYGYT
TRBJ1-2	TRBV5-4	ASSLKAGPDGYT
TRBJ2-7	TRBV7-6	ASSSQWGGGADYEQY
TRBJ2-3	TRBV4-1	ASQRVPGDRGDTQY
TRBJ2-6	TRBV28	ASRTTGAGTAPLSGANVLT